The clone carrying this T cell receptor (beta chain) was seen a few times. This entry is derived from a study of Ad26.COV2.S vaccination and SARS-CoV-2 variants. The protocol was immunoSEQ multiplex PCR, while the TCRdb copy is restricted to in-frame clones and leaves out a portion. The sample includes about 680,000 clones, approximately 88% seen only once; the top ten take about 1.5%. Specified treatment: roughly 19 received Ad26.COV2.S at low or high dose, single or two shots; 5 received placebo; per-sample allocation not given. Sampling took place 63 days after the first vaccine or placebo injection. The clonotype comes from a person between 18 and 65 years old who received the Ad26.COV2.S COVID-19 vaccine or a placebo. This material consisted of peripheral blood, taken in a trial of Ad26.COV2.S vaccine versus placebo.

CDR3 sequence (DNA): TGTGCCAGCAGCGTAGAGGGAGTGAACACTGAAGCTTTCTTT. Its protein product is CASSVEGVNTEAFF. J is TRBJ1-1 and V is TRBV9; D is unclear. V was pared by 0 bases and J by 0 bases, with 6 bases between. The germline V gene has CDR1 SGDLS and CDR2 YYNGEE. The CDR3 is made up of 14 amino acids.